The 22 T cell receptor beta chains below were found in one sample sequenced in a study of shared clonotypes between healthy human individuals. Measured with immunoSEQ multiplex PCR; TCRdb has only the in-frame clones, and not every one. This sample has 2,500,000 or so clones; more than 85% occur once, and the top ten carry 0.36%. What was sequenced was naive CD4+ T cells from PBMCs. The subset: CD45RA+ positively selected. The receptors here all came from a man aged 18 to 30 in good health. Some clones in this sample may be carry-over from other donors' samples.

V is TRBV7-9 and J is TRBJ1-4; no definite D call. The V end was cut by 0 bases, the J end by 7 bases, with 12 bases between. Germline CDR1 and CDR2: SEHNR and FQNEAQ (reference sequence). The CDR3 has 15 amino acids. The DNA of the CDR3 is TGTGCCAGCAGCTTAGCGATCGGGGTTGGTGAAAAACTGTTTTTT. It yields the protein CASSLAIGVGEKLFF.

The rearrangement joins TRBV4-1 to TRBJ2-7; 8 bases match TRBD2. The V gene's germline CDR1 is MGHRA and CDR2 YSYEKL. Trimming at V came to 0 bases and at J to 5 bases, leaving 15 bases not matched to a gene. The length of the CDR3 is 18 residues. CDR3 region: CASSQESATSGPRHEQYF. In DNA form, the CDR3 reads TGCGCCAGCAGCCAAGAATCCGCCACTAGCGGACCTCGCCACGAGCAGTACTTC.

The gene calls are TRBV19 and TRBJ2-2; 8 positions match TRBD1. CDR1 LNHDA and CDR2 SQIVND come from the germline V gene (reference sequence). The CDR3 extends over 15 amino acids. J gave up 7 bases and V 8 bases, and 12 bases lay outside the gene matches. The CDR3 reads CASGKHQGAGGELFF. CDR3 sequence (DNA): TGTGCCAGTGGGAAACACCAGGGGGCTGGCGGGGAGCTGTTTTTT.

The chain recombines TRBV7-2 with TRBJ1-3; unclear D gene. Germline loops: CDR1 SGHTA, CDR2 FQGNSA. The length of the CDR3 is 14 residues. Trimming removed 8 bases at V and 0 bases at J, with 11 bases between. The CDR3 DNA follows: TGTGCCAGCGGGGAAGGTCTCTCTGGAAACACCATATATTTT. Protein: CASGEGLSGNTIYF.

This rearrangement joins TRBV7-6 to TRBJ1-1, with D tentatively TRBD1 (5 bases). The CDR3 runs to 13 residues. Trimming left V 1 base short and J 11 bases short, with 14 bases between. The germline V gene has CDR1 SGHVS and CDR2 FNYEAQ. CDR3 protein: CASSLEPGRGAFF. The DNA for the CDR3 is TGTGCCAGCAGCTTAGAACCAGGGCGAGGGGCTTTCTTT.

The chain is built from TRBV7-3 and TRBJ2-3; perhaps TRBD2 as D (6 bases). CDR3 size: 14 residues. The V end was cut by 3 bases, the J end by 4 bases, with 11 bases between. CDR1 and CDR2 from the germline V gene are SGHTA and FQGTGA. CDR3 protein: CASSFFSGADTQYF. CDR3 coding DNA: TGTGCCAGCAGCTTCTTTAGCGGCGCAGATACGCAGTATTTT.

The chain is built from TRBV30 and TRBJ1-4, with no clear D. CDR3 size: 12 residues. V lost 6 bases, J lost 5 bases, and 10 bases lay in between. The germline V gene encodes CDR1 GTSNPN and CDR2 SVGIG (reference sequence). The CDR3 DNA reads as TGTGCCTGTGACCCAGAAAATGAAAAACTGTTTTTT. Its protein product is CACDPENEKLFF. Full variable domain (missing parts from reference TRBV30 and TRBJ1-4): SQTIHQWPATLVQPVGSPLSLECTVEGTSNPNLYWYRQAAGRGLQLLFYSVGIGQISSEVPQNLSASRPQDRQFILSSKKLLLSDSGFYLCACDPENEKLFFGSGTQLSVL.

The chain joins TRBV27 to TRBJ2-1; no clear D gene. CDR3 length: 13 residues. CDR1 is MNHEY and CDR2 is SMNVEV in the germline V gene (reference sequence). Trimming stripped 2 bases from V and 5 bases from J, with 7 bases between. CDR3: CASSLLSNNEQFF. Written as DNA, the CDR3 is TGTGCCAGCAGTTTACTGAGTAACAATGAGCAGTTCTTC.

This sequence joins TRBV28 and TRBJ1-2; TRBD1 might be the D (5 bases). Germline V gene lookup returns CDR1 MDHEN and CDR2 SYDVKM. The CDR3 extends over 16 amino acids. The V end lost 4 bases, the J end lost 4 bases, and 19 bases lay between the germline ends. CDR3 protein: CASSSGATSAIYGYTF. The CDR3 bases are TGTGCCAGCAGTTCCGGGGCGACTTCCGCTATCTATGGCTACACCTTC.

The V gene is TRBV6-5, the J gene TRBJ1-5, with 9 positions matching TRBD1. The length of the CDR3 is 16 residues. V trimming: 4 bases; J trimming: 1 base; junction bases outside the gene matches: 5. In germline, CDR1 is MNHEY, CDR2 SVGAGI. In DNA, the CDR3 is TGTGCCAGCAGTTCGCGGACAGGGGCGAGCAATCAGCCCCAGCATTTT. Protein sequence: CASSSRTGASNQPQHF.

J is TRBJ2-2 and V is TRBV4-3; 7 bases align to TRBD1. The CDR3 is made up of 16 amino acids. V lost 2 bases and J lost 3; bases outside the gene matches: 6. CDR1 and CDR2 (germline): LGHNA, YSLEER. This chain's CDR3 is CASSQNYDRDTGELFF. The CDR3 bases are TGCGCCAGCAGCCAAAATTATGACAGGGACACCGGGGAGCTGTTTTTT.

CDR3: CASHQRGSADTQYF. CDR3 sequence (DNA): TGTGCCAGTCACCAGCGGGGGAGCGCAGATACGCAGTATTTT. This chain uses TRBV19 with TRBJ2-3; the match to TRBD2 covers 8 bases. Germline CDR1 LNHDA, CDR2 SQIVND (reference sequence). Germline trimming cut 8 bases from V and 4 bases from J; bases unmatched to any gene: 8. The CDR3 is made up of 14 amino acids.

This chain links TRBV7-3 with TRBJ1-5, with D possibly TRBD1 on 5 matching bases. Trimming removed 4 bases from V and 5 bases from J, with 9 bases in between. The CDR3 loop spans 13 amino acids. CDR1 is SGHTA, CDR2 FQGTGA, per germline. Here the CDR3 reads CASSYDRDQPQHF. DNA of the CDR3: TGTGCCAGCAGCTATGACAGAGATCAGCCCCAGCATTTT.

The chain joins TRBV6-7 to TRBJ2-2; D unclear. TRBV6-7 is an open reading frame whose function is uncertain. Trimming pared 10 bases from V and 0 bases from J, leaving 12 bases between. The CDR3 runs to 14 residues. The CDR3 sequence: CATESPSNTGELFF. Written as DNA, the CDR3 is TGTGCCACCGAATCACCTTCGAACACCGGGGAGCTGTTTTTT.

J is TRBJ2-7 and V is TRBV13; TRBD2 matches 11 bases. J lost 2 bases, V lost 5 bases, and 8 bases had no gene match. The CDR3 has 16 amino acids. Germline loops: CDR1 PRHDT, CDR2 FYEKMQ (reference sequence). Written as DNA, the CDR3 is TGTGCCAGCAGCATCTCTAGCGGGAGGAGAACCTACGAGCAGTACTTC. Residues: CASSISSGRRTYEQYF.

With regard to this clone: The same CDR3 is also encoded by other DNA sequences in this sample. The rearrangement joins TRBV18 to TRBJ1-1, with D perhaps TRBD1 (5 bases). Germline V gives CDR1 KGHSH, CDR2 LQKENI. This CDR3 is built from 14 residues. The V end was cut by 3 bases, the J end by 0 bases, with 8 bases between. CDR3 bases: TGTGCCAGCTCACCGGGGGGGGTGAACACTGAAGCTTTCTTT. Its translation is CASSPGGVNTEAFF.

On this clone itself: Within the sample, other DNA sequences also encode this same CDR3. The chain employs TRBV28 and TRBJ2-1, with D tentatively TRBD2 (6 bases). Trimming stripped 6 bases from V and 0 bases from J, with 15 bases between. Per germline, CDR1 MDHEN and CDR2 SYDVKM. The CDR3 sequence is 16 residues long. The CDR3 here is CASRSASGSSYNEQFF. CDR3 coding DNA: TGTGCCAGCAGATCAGCTTCCGGGAGCTCCTACAATGAGCAGTTCTTC.

The chain recombines TRBV5-6 with TRBJ2-7, with 8 positions matching TRBD1. CDR3 size: 14 residues. Looked up from germline, CDR1 is SGHDT and CDR2 is YYEEEE. With 5 bases clipped from V and 6 bases from J, the junction kept 10 bases outside the gene matches. As DNA, the CDR3 is TGTGCCAGCAGTTTTAAAGACAGGGGCTTCGAGCAGTACTTC. Its protein product is CASSFKDRGFEQYF.

CDR3: CASSPRGEGSNEQFF. In nucleotides, the CDR3 is TGTGCCAGCAGTCCCCGGGGGGAGGGGTCAAATGAGCAGTTCTTC. The gene calls are TRBV28 and TRBJ2-1; 7 bases line up with TRBD2. The germline V gene has CDR1 MDHEN and CDR2 SYDVKM. The CDR3 extends over 15 amino acids. The V and J ends lost 5 bases and 7 bases, in that order; junction bases with no gene match: 11.

The rearrangement links TRBV27 to TRBJ2-5, with 8 positions matching TRBD1. The CDR3 runs to 14 residues. Looked up from germline, CDR1 is MNHEY and CDR2 is SMNVEV (reference sequence). The V segment lost 5 bases and the J segment 5 bases; nucleotides outside the gene matches: 7. DNA of the CDR3: TGTGCCAGCAGTCCGCTGGACAGGGTGGAGACCCAGTACTTC. The encoded protein is CASSPLDRVETQYF.

This clone was observed a few times. Other DNA sequences of this sample code for an identical CDR3. The V gene is TRBV5-4, the J gene TRBJ2-5, with TRBD2 matching 10 bases. Germline V gene lookup returns CDR1 SGHNT and CDR2 YYREEE (reference sequence). After removal of 0 bases from V and 2 bases from J, the junction contained 1 base not matched to a gene. The CDR3 is 15 residues long. Written as DNA, the CDR3 is TGTGCCAGCAGCTTGGCTAGCGGGAGTCAAGAGACCCAGTACTTC. Translated: CASSLASGSQETQYF.

The gene calls are TRBV5-6 and TRBJ2-5, with unresolved D. Germline CDR1 is SGHDT and CDR2 is YYEEEE. The CDR3 is 14 amino acids. Trimming removed 2 bases at V and 0 bases at J, with 8 bases between. CDR3 sequence (DNA): TGTGCCAGCAGCTTCGGTAGGCACCAAGAGACCCAGTACTTC. It specifies CASSFGRHQETQYF.